This TCR beta chain was observed in a study of identical twins' blood T cells. Study outcomes and limitations: Twin similarity might stem from environmental factors, not only genetics.

Three pairs of healthy female monozygous twins were the donors. This clonotype was seen a handful of times. Its antigen is currently unknown. Germline CDR1 and CDR2: MGHRA and YSYEKL. The V segment lost 4 bases and the J segment 1 base; nucleotides outside the gene matches: 7. The CDR3 extends over 16 amino acids. TCRdb fed the 5' RACE reads into MiXCR, producing one record per CDR3 protein. The table includes roughly 340,000 distinct CDR3 sequences, around 30% detected once. Sequenced: PBMCs. This clonotype originated in a woman aged 18-50 years in good health. The gene calls are TRBV4-1 and TRBJ1-1; 9 bases align to TRBD1. The CDR3 region is CASSRTGEKPNTEAFF. CDR3 in DNA: TGCGCCAGCAGCCGGACAGGGGAAAAACCGAACACTGAAGCTTTCTTT.